Listed below are T cell receptor beta chains from one sample, sequenced in a study of T-cell memory formation after mild COVID-19. A single record per CDR3 protein comes from TCRdb applying MiXCR to the 5' RACE reads. The table lists about 320,000 distinct CDR3 sequences, about 13% of them singletons. The sample consisted of PBMCs or a T cell subset sorted from them (not recorded which). The receptors derive from a man aged 18 to 29 who had mild COVID-19 (a few samples of this study predate the infection). Cell type and time point are not known. Each CDR3 is given with its conserved first and last residue. Each record gives: V gene, clone size, J gene, D gene, CDR3 DNA, CDR3 protein. A D gene is named only where the DNA matches it firmly. Not all rows give a size; the values are once, few, many and, for expanded clones, a class.

>TRBV4-3|many|TRBJ2-3|-
TGCGCCAGCAGCCAAGATTTCACAGATACGCAGTATTTT
CASSQDFTDTQYF
>TRBV30|few|TRBJ2-7|-
TGTGCCTGGGGGGGTTTGACCCACGAGCAGTACTTC
CAWGGLTHEQYF
>TRBV20-1|-|TRBJ1-2|-
TGCAGTGCTAGAGATCTGGGGGATGGCTACACCTTC
CSARDLGDGYTF
>TRBV28|many|TRBJ1-5|-
TGTGCCAGCAGTCCATCGGGGCAGCCCCAGCATTTT
CASSPSGQPQHF
>TRBV5-1|few|TRBJ1-4|TRBD1
TGCGCCAGCAGCCCGACAGGGGAGTTAGCGGGTGAAAAACTGTTTTTT
CASSPTGELAGEKLFF
>TRBV2|few|TRBJ1-1|-
TGTGCCACCAAAGACAGGTTTTTCTTT
CATKDRFFF
>TRBV5-1|few|TRBJ2-3|-
TGCGCCAGCAGCTTGGGGCGACTAGAGTCGCAGTATTTT
CASSLGRLESQYF
>TRBV6-2/TRBV6-3|-|TRBJ2-7|-
TGTGCCAGCACCGGCCAACAGGTTGAGCAGTACTTC
CASTGQQVEQYF
>TRBV9|few|TRBJ1-1|-
TGTGCCAGCAGCGTAGGGGACGGCTTTGGGAACACTGAAGCTTTCTTT
CASSVGDGFGNTEAFF
>TRBV5-1|many|TRBJ1-4|-
TGCGCCAGCAGCACGGGACCCCTCGCAGAAAAACTGTTTTTT
CASSTGPLAEKLFF
>TRBV6-2/TRBV6-3|few|TRBJ2-2|-
TGTGCCACCCGGGACTTCACGAACACCGGGGAGCTGTTTTTT
CATRDFTNTGELFF
>TRBV7-2|few|TRBJ2-5|TRBD1
TGTGCCAGCAGCTTAGTTAGGAGACAGGGGGCGTCCCAAGAGACCCAGTACTTC
CASSLVRRQGASQETQYF
>TRBV18|few|TRBJ1-1|TRBD1
TGTGCCAGCTCACCACGCCCGGGACAGGGAACTGAAGCTTTCTTT
CASSPRPGQGTEAFF
>TRBV25-1|few|TRBJ2-7|TRBD1
TGTGCCAGCAGGGTCGACAGGGCCAAGACCTACGAGCAGTACTTC
CASRVDRAKTYEQYF
>TRBV7-9|many|TRBJ1-1|TRBD1
TGTGCCAGCAGCTCATTTGCTACAGGGGACACTGAAGCTTTCTTT
CASSSFATGDTEAFF
>TRBV4-1|few|TRBJ2-2|TRBD2
TGCGCCAGCAGCGCAGCGGGACTGGCGGGGGGGCCGGGCACCGGGGAGCTGTTTTTT
CASSAAGLAGGPGTGELFF
>TRBV12-3/TRBV12-4|-|TRBJ2-3|TRBD2
TGTGCCACCAAGGGAGGGCTCACACATACGCAGTATTTT
CATKGGLTHTQYF